The present TCR beta chain was sequenced within a study of T cell responses to AZD1222 COVID-19 vaccine. Study background: Second-dose timings of about 4 or about 12 weeks were pooled. General observations from the study: White British donors predominated, females outnumbered males, and clonal diversity was possibly underestimated.

The ends lost 3 bases at V and 4 bases at J; junction bases unmatched: 1. The CDR3 has 14 residues. Germline CDR1 reads SGHTA; CDR2 reads FQGNSA. For this clone: Its antigen is unknown.

The method was immunoSEQ multiplex PCR; TCRdb's version includes in-frame clones alone and lacks a portion of them. The repertoire holds about 150,000 clones, with about nine tenths as singletons. This material consisted of peripheral blood, taken on day 0 of AZD1222 vaccination. The receptor was derived from an adult in good health. The chain couples TRBV7-2 to TRBJ2-1; 9 nucleotides align to TRBD1. CDR3 bases: TGTGCCAGCAGCTTGGACAGGGGTTACAATGAGCAGTTCTTC. Encoded protein: CASSLDRGYNEQFF.